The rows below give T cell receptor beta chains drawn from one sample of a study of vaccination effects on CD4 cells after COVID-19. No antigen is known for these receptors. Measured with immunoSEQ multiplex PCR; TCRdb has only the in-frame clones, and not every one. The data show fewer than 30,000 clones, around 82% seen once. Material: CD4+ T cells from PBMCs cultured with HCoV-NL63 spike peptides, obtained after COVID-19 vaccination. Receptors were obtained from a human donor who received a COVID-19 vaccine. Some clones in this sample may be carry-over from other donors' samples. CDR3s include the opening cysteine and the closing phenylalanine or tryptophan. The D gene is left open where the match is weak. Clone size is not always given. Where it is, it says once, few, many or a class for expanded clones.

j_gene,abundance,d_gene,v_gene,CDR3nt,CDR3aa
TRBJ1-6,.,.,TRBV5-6,TGTGCCAGCAGCTTGGGAGGCCGCGGCAACAATTCACCCCTCCACTTT,CASSLGGRGNNSPLHF
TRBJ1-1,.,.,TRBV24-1,TGTGCCACCAGTGACCCTACGAAGCCGCGTGAAGCTTTCTTT,CATSDPTKPREAFF
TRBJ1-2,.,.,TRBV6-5,TGTGCCAGCAGTCCTGTAGCTCCAGTCAACTATGGCTACACCTTC,CASSPVAPVNYGYTF
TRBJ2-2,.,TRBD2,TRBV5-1,TGCGCCAGCAGCCATAGCGGGGAGGCCGGGGAGCTGTTTTTT,CASSHSGEAGELFF
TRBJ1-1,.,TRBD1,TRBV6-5,TGTGCCAGCAGTTACAGGGGGCAGGGCACTGAAGCTTTCTTT,CASSYRGQGTEAFF
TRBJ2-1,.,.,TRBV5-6,TGTGCCAGCAGCTTGGTCGGGGAGCTCTCCTACAATGAGCAGTTCTTC,CASSLVGELSYNEQFF
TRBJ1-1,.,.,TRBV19,TGTGCCAGTAGTATAGGCGTCGGAGAAGCTTTCTTT,CASSIGVGEAFF
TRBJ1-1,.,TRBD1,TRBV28,TGTGCCAGCAATCGCCCCGGGACAGTGAACACTGAAGCTTTCTTT,CASNRPGTVNTEAFF
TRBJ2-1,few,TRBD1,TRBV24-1,TGTGCCACCAGTGAGTTTGGACAGGGTGCATACAATGAGCAGTTCTTC,CATSEFGQGAYNEQFF
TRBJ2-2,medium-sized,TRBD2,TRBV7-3,TGTGCCAGCAGCTTGAGCGGGGGGAACACCGGGGAGCTGTTTTTT,CASSLSGGNTGELFF
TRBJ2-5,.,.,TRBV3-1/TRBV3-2,TGTGCCAGCAGCCATCCGACAGGATCGAAAGAGACCCAGTACTTC,CASSHPTGSKETQYF
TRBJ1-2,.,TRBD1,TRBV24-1,TGTGCCACCAGTGCCGGACAGGGGTACACCTATGGCTACACCTTC,CATSAGQGYTYGYTF
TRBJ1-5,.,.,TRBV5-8,TGTGCCAGCAGCCGGGAGAGCAATCAGCCCCAGCATTTT,CASSRESNQPQHF
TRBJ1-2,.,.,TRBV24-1,TGTGCCACCAGTGACCAAGGGGGAAACTATGGCTACACCTTC,CATSDQGGNYGYTF